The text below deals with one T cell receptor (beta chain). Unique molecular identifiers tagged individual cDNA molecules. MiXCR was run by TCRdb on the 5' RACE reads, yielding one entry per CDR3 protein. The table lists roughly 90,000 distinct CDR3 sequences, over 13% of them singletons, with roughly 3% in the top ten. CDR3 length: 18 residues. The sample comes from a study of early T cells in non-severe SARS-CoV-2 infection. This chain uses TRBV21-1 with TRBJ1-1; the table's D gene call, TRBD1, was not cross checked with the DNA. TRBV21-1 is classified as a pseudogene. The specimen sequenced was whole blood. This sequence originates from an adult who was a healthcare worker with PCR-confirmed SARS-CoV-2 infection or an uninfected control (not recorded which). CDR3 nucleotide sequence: TGTGCCAGCAGCAAAGCGAAGTCCGGGGCGGCTGGGAACACTGAAGCTTTCTTT. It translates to CASSKAKSGAAGNTEAFF.